Following are 23 T cell receptor beta chains from one sample sequenced in a study of blood T cells in healthy people across ages. Alongside a J-beta primer mix, a sample-barcoded 5' primer served in a second PCR lasting about 7 to 11 cycles. A single record per CDR3 protein comes from TCRdb applying MiXCR to the 5' RACE reads. The repertoire holds 1.2 million to 1.5 million distinct CDR3 sequences, about 43% seen once, with 6.5% to 10% in the top ten. Sequencing was done on a sample of blood. The receptors were gathered from a woman aged 18 to 35 in good health.

V usage is TRBV15 and J usage is TRBJ2-5; D may be TRBD1 (6 bases). The J call may be in error: the DNA end matches TRBJ2-4 better. The CDR3 has 14 amino acids. Germline CDR1 LNHNV, CDR2 YYDKDF (reference sequence). The CDR3 region is CATSRVAGENIQYF. In nucleotides, the CDR3 is TGTGCCACCAGCAGAGTGGCAGGGGAAAACATTCAGTACTTC.

The chain is built from TRBV5-1 and TRBJ1-2, with a tentative D call TRBD1 (5 bases). V dropped 0 bases and J dropped 4 bases, with 13 bases sitting between them. The CDR3 is 15 residues long. The germline V gene has CDR1 SGHRS and CDR2 YFSETQ. Here the CDR3 reads CASSLADTTIYGYTF. The CDR3 DNA reads as TGCGCCAGCAGCTTGGCGGACACCACCATCTATGGCTACACCTTC.

This clonotype came up a few times. The rearrangement uses TRBV4-1 and TRBJ2-1; 7 positions agree with TRBD2. The CDR3 covers 17 residues. The ends lost 0 bases at V and 4 bases at J; junction bases unmatched: 9. Germline V gives CDR1 MGHRA, CDR2 YSYEKL. CDR3 DNA: TGCGCCAGCAGCCAAGATGCGGCCAGCGGGAATTACAATGAGCAGTTCTTC. This translates into CASSQDAASGNYNEQFF.

This chain links TRBV12-3 or TRBV12-4 with TRBJ1-4; 8 bases are shared with TRBD1. The junction had 4 bases not matched to a gene; V was cut back by 5 bases and J by 8 bases. The CDR3 length is 13 residues. CDR3 sequence reads: CASSDGQGEKLFF. In DNA, the CDR3 is TGTGCCAGCAGTGATGGACAGGGAGAAAAACTGTTTTTT.

In DNA, the CDR3 is TGTGCCAGCAGCTTAGCGGGAGGCCGGGTGCAGTACTTC. Its protein is CASSLAGGRVQYF. This chain uses TRBV7-9 with TRBJ2-7; TRBD2 might be the D (6 bases). Trimming cost V 0 bases and J 9 bases, with 12 bases left between them. From germline, CDR1 is SEHNR and CDR2 FQNEAQ (reference sequence). There are 13 residues in the CDR3. The full variable domain, completed using reference TRBV7-9 and TRBJ2-7, is DTGVSQNPRHKITKRGQNVTFRCDPISEHNRLYWYRQTLGQGPEFLTYFQNEAQLEKSRLLSDRFSAERPKGSFSTLEIQRTEQGDSAMYLCASSLAGGRVQYFGPGTRLTVT.

The J gene is TRBJ1-2, the V gene TRBV5-1, with 7 bases matching TRBD1. The length of the CDR3 is 15 residues. Germline-derived CDR1 and CDR2 are SGHRS and YFSETQ. Trimming cost V 2 bases and J 4 bases; bases outside gene matches: 8. CDR3 sequence reads: CASSLGTGASYGYTF. For the CDR3, the DNA is TGCGCCAGCAGCTTAGGCACAGGGGCCTCCTATGGCTACACCTTC.

This clonotype was seen ten or more times. The chain joins TRBV10-3 to TRBJ2-5; 7 bases fit TRBD1. J was trimmed by 2 bases and V by 1 base; bases with no gene match: 4. The CDR3 has 15 residues. The germline V gene has CDR1 ENHRY and CDR2 SYGVKD. For the CDR3, the DNA is TGTGCCATCAGTGAGTTGGGACAGTTGCAAGAGACCCAGTACTTC. It encodes CAISELGQLQETQYF.

This clonotype was seen a few times. The rearrangement links TRBV28 to TRBJ1-2; no definite D call. Trimming shortened V by 6 bases and J by 2 bases, and 13 bases separated the two germline ends. CDR3 length: 14 amino acids. Per germline, CDR1 MDHEN and CDR2 SYDVKM. This CDR3 is CASRTFLGNYGYTF. DNA for the CDR3: TGTGCCAGCAGGACTTTTCTCGGGAACTATGGCTACACCTTC.

The chain carries TRBV3-1 and TRBJ2-7; D is uncertain. Germline V gene data show CDR1 as LGHDT and CDR2 as YNNKEL (reference sequence). CDR3 length: 13 residues. V lost 4 bases, J lost 1 base, and 8 bases lay in between. The CDR3 DNA sequence: TGTGCCAGCAGCCGTTACCATTCCTACGAGCAGTACTTC. Protein product: CASSRYHSYEQYF.

A remark on this clonotype: At one of its ends the junction is not consistent with the germline gene, which may arise from a read error. The J gene is TRBJ1-2, the V gene TRBV5-1; D gene ambiguous. The germline CDR1 and CDR2 sequences are SGHRS and YFSETQ. The CDR3 consists of 16 residues. In nucleotides, the CDR3 is TGCGCCCGCAGCCCGATGGGGAGAGGGACTAACTATGGCTACACCTTC. Amino acid sequence: CARSPMGRGTNYGYTF.

The chain couples TRBV3-1 to TRBJ1-1; weak D call: TRBD1 (6 bases). V was trimmed by 4 bases and J by 8 bases, leaving 14 bases between them. Germline values: CDR1 LGHDT, CDR2 YNNKEL (reference sequence). CDR3 length equals 13 residues. CDR3 in amino acids: CASSPYGQTEAFF. The CDR3 DNA is TGTGCCAGCAGCCCCTACGGACAGACCGAAGCTTTCTTT.

A few counts support this clonotype. This rearrangement joins TRBV25-1 to TRBJ2-1, with 8 bases that match TRBD1. Per germline, CDR1 MGHDK and CDR2 SYGVNS. The CDR3 sequence is 15 residues long. The V and J ends lost 3 bases and 6 bases, in that order; junction bases with no gene match: 7. As DNA, the CDR3 is TGTGCCAGCAGTGAGGGGACAGGACTTCTCAATGAGCAGTTCTTC. Residues: CASSEGTGLLNEQFF.

For the CDR3, the DNA is TGCAGCGTTGAAGAGGCGGACGGTCCGGTCGGGGAGCTGTTTTTT. Its protein is CSVEEADGPVGELFF. V usage is TRBV29-1 and J usage is TRBJ2-2; D is undetermined. Germline V gene lookup returns CDR1 SQVTM and CDR2 ANQGSEA. This CDR3 comprises 15 residues. V gave up 0 bases and J gave up 7 bases, with 15 bases separating them.

The gene calls are TRBV7-2 and TRBJ2-5; a weak D match, TRBD1 (6 bases). The CDR3 has 13 residues. Trimming removed 9 bases from V and 2 bases from J, with 13 bases in between. Germline CDR1 reads SGHTA; CDR2 reads FQGNSA. The CDR3, as DNA: TGTGCCAGAAGCGCAGGGGTACAAGAGACCCAGTACTTC. It is translated as CARSAGVQETQYF.

This sequence joins TRBV5-1 and TRBJ2-1, with 14 bases that match TRBD2. CDR3 size: 16 residues. Trimming at V came to 3 bases and at J to 8 bases, leaving 7 bases not matched to a gene. Germline V CDR1 and CDR2: SGHRS, YFSETQ. CDR3 sequence reads: CASSYGLAGGDHEQFF. CDR3 DNA: TGCGCCAGCAGCTATGGACTAGCGGGGGGAGACCATGAGCAGTTCTTC.

This clonotype turned up a few times. The V call is TRBV4-1, the J call TRBJ2-5; 8 bases map to TRBD2. The CDR3 consists of 16 residues. The junction had 7 bases not matched to a gene; V was cut back by 4 bases and J by 0 bases. Germline V lookup: CDR1 MGHRA, CDR2 YSYEKL. DNA of the CDR3: TGCGCCAGCAGCCGGAGCGGGAGTGCGTACCAAGAGACCCAGTACTTC. It is translated as CASSRSGSAYQETQYF.

The chain links TRBV12-3 or TRBV12-4 to TRBJ2-7, with D tentatively TRBD2 (5 bases). This CDR3 contains 13 residues. V was cut by 7 bases and J by 7 bases, with 17 bases left in between. The CDR3 reads CASNLLESDEQYF. The DNA of the CDR3 is TGTGCCAGCAACCTACTAGAGTCGGATGAGCAGTACTTC.

For the CDR3, the DNA is TGTGCCAGCAGCCTAACAGCGGGGGGGCCCCTCGAGCAGTACTTC. This codes for CASSLTAGGPLEQYF. This chain links TRBV3-1 with TRBJ2-7; 10 positions match TRBD2. The CDR3 has 15 amino acids. V was clipped by 4 bases and J by 6 bases; unmatched bases: 9. In germline, CDR1 is LGHDT, CDR2 YNNKEL (reference sequence).

This chain uses TRBV6-2 or TRBV6-3 with TRBJ2-7, with D possibly being TRBD2 (6 bases). The CDR3 has 15 residues. Trimming removed 2 bases at V and 1 base at J, with 12 bases between. Germline CDR1 reads MNHEY; CDR2 reads SVGEGT. The CDR3 DNA follows: TGTGCCAGCAGTTACAAGGACTACTATTCCTACGAGCAGTACTTC. Amino acid sequence: CASSYKDYYSYEQYF.

V gene TRBV7-9 combines with J gene TRBJ2-7, with TRBD2 matching 14 bases. The V gene end was trimmed by 3 bases and the J gene end by 7 bases; junction bases not matched to a gene: 14. Germline loops: CDR1 SEHNR, CDR2 FQNEAQ (reference sequence). This CDR3 contains 18 residues. The CDR3 is CASSLTSGRGRPYNEQYF. CDR3 DNA sequence: TGTGCCAGCAGCTTGACTAGCGGGAGGGGTCGGCCCTACAATGAGCAGTACTTC.

This clonotype appeared once. One junction end disagrees with the germline gene, perhaps due to a read error. The J gene is TRBJ2-3, the V gene TRBV2; weak D call: TRBD2 (6 bases). The CDR3 contains 14 residues. CDR1 and CDR2 from the germline V gene are SNHLY and FYNNEI. The CDR3 here is CANSEVLAEDTQYF. CDR3 coding DNA: TGTGCCAACAGTGAAGTACTAGCCGAAGATACGCAGTATTTT.

This clonotype was counted only a few times. CDR3 in amino acids: CASSHQSGRAAYEQYF. The CDR3 nucleotides are TGTGCCAGCAGTCACCAGTCAGGGCGGGCCGCCTACGAGCAGTACTTC. This chain joins TRBV7-9 and TRBJ2-4; D tentatively reads TRBD1 or TRBD2 (5 bases each). TRBJ2-7 matches the DNA end more closely, so the J call is doubtful. CDR3 length: 16 residues. Germline assignment: CDR1 SEHNR and CDR2 FQNEAQ (reference sequence).

The chain has TRBV10-2 and TRBJ1-5, with D uncertain. V gave up 6 bases and J gave up 7 bases, with 10 bases separating them. CDR3 size: 12 residues. Germline V gene data show CDR1 as WSHSY and CDR2 as SAAADI. The CDR3 sequence is CASSPEPQPQHF. The CDR3 coding sequence is TGCGCCAGCAGCCCGGAGCCCCAGCCCCAGCATTTT.